This T cell receptor (beta chain) came from a study of T cells in Graves' hyperthyroidism and ophthalmopathy. Across the whole study: Peripheral blood was obtained at initial diagnosis, preceding any treatment.

Amplified regions were TCR beta CDR3 sequences from RNA transcripts. A first-round RT-PCR of the TCR CDR3 used the HTBI primer set. TCRdb fed the multiplex PCR reads into MiXCR, producing one record per CDR3 protein. The sample holds a few hundred thousand distinct CDR3 sequences; 15% to 20% are singletons and the top ten take about 14%. The CDR3 is 14 residues long. Deletions cut 0 bases from V and 6 bases from J, with 8 bases between. Germline CDR1 SGHVS, CDR2 FQNEAQ. The study, taken as a whole, reports: Most thyroid clonotypes that were expanded above 0.001 also turned up in blood.

Ophthalmopathy patients showed a Clinical Activity Score of at least 3, NOSPECS grade of at least 4 and duration under 3 months. Diagnosis relied on clinical symptoms, serum thyroxine and TRAb, thyroid ultrasound and orbital computed tomography. Concerning this clonotype itself: Its antigen is not identified.

The chain employs TRBV7-8 and TRBJ2-2; the D gene is possibly TRBD1 (5 bases). The sequence was obtained from a woman aged 35 to 49 with Graves' ophthalmopathy. Sequences were obtained from blood. The DNA of the CDR3 is TGTGCCAGCAGCTTAGCAGGGGTCCCCGGGGAGCTGTTTTTT. This gives the protein CASSLAGVPGELFF.